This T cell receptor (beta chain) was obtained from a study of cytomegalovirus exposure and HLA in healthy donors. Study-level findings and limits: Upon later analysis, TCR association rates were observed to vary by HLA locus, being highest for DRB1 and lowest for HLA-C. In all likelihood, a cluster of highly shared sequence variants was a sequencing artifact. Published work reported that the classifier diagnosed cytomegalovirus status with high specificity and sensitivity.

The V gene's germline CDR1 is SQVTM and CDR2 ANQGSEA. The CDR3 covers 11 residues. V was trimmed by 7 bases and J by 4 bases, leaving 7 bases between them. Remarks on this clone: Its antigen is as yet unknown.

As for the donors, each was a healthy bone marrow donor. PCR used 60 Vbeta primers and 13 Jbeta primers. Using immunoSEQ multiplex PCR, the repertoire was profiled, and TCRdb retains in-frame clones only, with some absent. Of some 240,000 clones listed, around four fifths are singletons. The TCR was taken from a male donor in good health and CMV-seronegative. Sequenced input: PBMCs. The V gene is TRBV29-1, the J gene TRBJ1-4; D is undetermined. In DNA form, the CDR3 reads TGCAGCGCTATATTTAATGAAAAACTGTTTTTT. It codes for CSAIFNEKLFF.